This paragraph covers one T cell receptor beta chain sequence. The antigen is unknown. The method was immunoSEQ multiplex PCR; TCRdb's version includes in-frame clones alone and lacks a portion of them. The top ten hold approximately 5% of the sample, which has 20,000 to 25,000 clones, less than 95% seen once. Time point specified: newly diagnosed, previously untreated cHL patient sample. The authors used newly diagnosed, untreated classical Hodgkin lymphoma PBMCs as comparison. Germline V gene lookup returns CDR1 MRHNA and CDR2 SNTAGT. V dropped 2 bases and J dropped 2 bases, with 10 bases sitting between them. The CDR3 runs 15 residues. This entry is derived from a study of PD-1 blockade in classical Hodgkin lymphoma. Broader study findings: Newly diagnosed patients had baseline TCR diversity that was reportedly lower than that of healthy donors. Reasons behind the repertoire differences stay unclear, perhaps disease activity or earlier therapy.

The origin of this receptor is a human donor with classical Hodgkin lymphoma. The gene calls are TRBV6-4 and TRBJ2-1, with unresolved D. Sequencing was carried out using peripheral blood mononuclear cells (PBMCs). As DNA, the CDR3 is TGTGCCAGCAGTGACGACGGTGGGACCTACAATGAGCAGTTCTTC. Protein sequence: CASSDDGGTYNEQFF.